This T cell receptor (beta chain) came from a study of cytomegalovirus exposure and HLA in healthy donors (dated by TCRdb to about 2017). General notes on the study: An earlier analysis of several hundred of the donors reported 250 to 300 Gb of sequence data and 100 million to 130 million unique TCR beta sequences from roughly 180 million T cells. Rather than drawing on any new phenotypic data, the later analysis identified candidate immune exposures from TCR beta sequences and the way those sequences occurred across donors. A later genetic analysis took genome-wide SNP genotypes for about 65% of the roughly 670 donors and used that subset as a discovery cohort. Among around 400 genotyped donors of the cohort, an average of around 240,000 unique TCR beta nucleotide sequences were sequenced per donor, roughly 20% of them non-productive. Donor age, sex, ethnicity and CMV serostatus were compiled alongside the repertoire data. HLA typing covered class I and class II loci at four-digit resolution. The genetic ancestry cluster associated with self-reported Caucasian donors included around four fifths of the roughly 400 genotyped donors. The study aimed to test whether cataloging public T cell receptors could reveal signatures of past pathogen exposure. To decide whether each TCR beta V gene segment behaved as functional or pseudogenic, an earlier analysis of approximately 590 of the donors relied on high-throughput TCR beta sequencing. The number of donors typed differed by locus, with roughly 629-640 for A, B, C, DRB1 and DQB1, 522 for DQA1, over 600 for DPA1, and some 440 for DPB1. To predict cytomegalovirus infection status, the study brought together high-throughput TCR immunosequencing, statistical association of individual TCRs with disease status, and machine learning. All discovery cohort repertoires had been generated on a single sequencing platform. About 320 gigabases of sequencing data and tens of millions of unique TCR sequences were included in an early release covering around 600 HLA-typed donors. Five DR-DQ haplotypes were handled as single units for association and clustering because linkage in the cohort was strong. In a later analysis, previously published TCR beta repertoires from 670 or so donors were re-analyzed and high-resolution HLA genotyping was added so that TCR occurrence patterns could be studied. The study used immunosequencing to profile the T cell repertoires of approximately 630 subjects and linked those repertoires to cytomegalovirus serostatus. Along with the approximately 650-subject first cohort, a separate validation cohort of approximately 110 different subjects was used. What the authors observed across the whole study: In a later genetic analysis, a missense DCLRE1C variant was associated with V-gene and J-gene trimming of TCR beta chains, and the association was replicated in an independent cohort. A later analysis associated 16,951 TCR beta sequences with specific HLA alleles at a false discovery rate of 0.05. Most TCR sequences were observed very rarely across donors, whereas some public TCRs were present in many individuals. Roughly uniform sequencing depth across donors was assumed in presence/absence analyses, although this assumption may not hold. Compared with equally common non-associated chains, HLA-associated TCR beta chains in a later analysis were more clonally expanded and had lower generation probabilities. A later genetic analysis reported fewer N-insertions in productive TCRs among donors in an Asian-associated ancestry cluster than the roughly 690-donor mean. A further reported finding was that TCR beta sequences accurately predicted the HLA-A and HLA-B alleles for most subjects in the first cohort. In an earlier analysis of 450 to 750 of the donors, most TCR beta V segments appeared in productive rearrangements about 87% or about 30% of the time, broadly matching IMGT annotations. Because the 87-base-pair reads could not distinguish some IMGT-functional V segments, including TRBV6-2 and TRBV6-3, those segments were excluded. In this cohort, only TCR beta chains were sequenced, and detectable features were limited by the absence of alpha or paired-chain data. It was suggested by the authors that the approach could potentially be generalized to other disease states and immunological phenotypes. HLA typing was unavailable for some donors at each locus, so association tests used only the typed subset. Linkage disequilibrium might explain the correlated functional status among segregating V segments, but an unknown experimental factor could not be excluded. Cytomegalovirus status was reported to be diagnosed by the classifier with high specificity and sensitivity in both the original and validation cohorts. A later analysis found that TCR association rates varied across HLA loci, with DRB1 alleles showing the most associated TCRs and HLA-C alleles the fewest. The sequencing pipeline was judged likely to have produced a cluster of highly shared sequence variants as a technical artifact. Because counts were too low, about 15 rarely observed V segments, including chromosome 9 orphons, were left out of the earlier analysis of approximately 500 of the donors. The only immune exposure information available for the cohort was CMV serostatus. When HLA alleles, especially DR and DQ, strongly co-occurred, attributing TCR associations to individual alleles was difficult. According to a later analysis, most CMV-associated TCR beta chains appeared to be HLA-restricted, and the HLA associations seemed to be driven largely by CMV exposure. Several of the top co-occurrence clusters appeared to be linked to parvovirus B19, influenza, CMV and Epstein-Barr virus, according to a later analysis. The study listed around 160 TCR beta chains as associated with cytomegalovirus. A few of the identified cytomegalovirus-associated TCR beta chains were confirmed in vitro to be specific for cytomegalovirus antigens.

Libraries were prepared through the immunoSEQ multiplex PCR assay. The multiplex PCR relied on a mix of 60 forward primers for TCR Vbeta segments and 13 reverse primers for TCR Jbeta segments. A multiplex PCR assay on genomic DNA amplified the CDR3 region of rearranged TCR beta genes. The Illumina HiSeq System was used to sequence the amplified TCR beta libraries as 87-base-pair reads. The paper's data handling went like this. In a later analysis, approximately 74 million unique TCR beta chains were counted across the approximately 670 repertoires, and approximately 11 million of these chains were shared by at least two donors. A nearest-neighbor algorithm error-corrected the raw reads and collapsed the reads into unique sequences, merging closely related sequences to remove PCR and sequencing errors. V, D and J gene segments were assigned by aligning CDR3 sequences to IMGT reference sequences. For a sequence to be retained, a match of at least six nucleotides was required to both a V gene segment and a J gene segment. A rearrangement counted as productive if the CDR3 had no stop codons and remained in frame with V and J, and every other rearrangement counted as non-productive. Following IMGT convention, CDR3 was defined as the stretch from the second conserved V-encoded cysteine to the conserved J-encoded phenylalanine. Sequences without an unambiguous match to a single V gene segment were excluded from the earlier analysis of 500 to 700 of the donors. In an earlier analysis of approximately 560 of the donors, a V segment was called functional when productive rearrangements were above 56.7%, and segregating when the standard deviation between donors exceeded 5%. To diagnose cytomegalovirus status from the catalog of TCR beta chain sequences, a statistical classification framework was built. A later analysis assigned V and J genes by comparing TCR nucleotide sequences with IMGT/GENE-DB human TR gene sequences. In a later analysis, CDR3 sequences and most-parsimonious VDJ recombination scenarios were assigned using the TCRdist pipeline. In a later analysis, every TCR beta chain was defined by the combination of its CDR3 amino acid sequence and its V-gene family, and reads without a unique V-gene family were dropped. In a later analysis, several hundred highly shared, low-generation-probability nucleotide sequences were removed to address suspected cross-contamination and a sequencing artifact. A later analysis calculated a clonal expansion index for each public chain from normalized within-repertoire ranks of inferred template counts. In a later analysis, generation probabilities were computed with a VDJ recombination model fitted to out-of-frame rearrangements, and the resulting probabilities were checked against IGoR. Hypergeometric tests were used in a later analysis to score TCR-TCR, TCR-HLA and TCR-CMV co-occurrence, with a repertoire-size bias correction applied to the TCR pairs. In a later analysis, false discovery rates were estimated by permuting HLA or CMV assignments 20 times. In a later analysis, co-occurring TCRs were grouped using DBSCAN, with TCRdist sequence similarity added in when clustering inside HLA-allele-positive subsets. For co-occurrence clustering, repertoires with fewer than 30,000 or more than 120,000 public chains were excluded, along with a handful of repertoires with anomalous nucleotide sharing. Sourced from immuneACCESS, this table was stored by TCRdb with only in-frame sequences that have V and J called. A share of the clones is absent; for the studies checked, an unresolved V gene accounts for under half, and the remainder has no known explanation. V and J calls and clone size are given by that table; D and trimming were obtained from the DNA. This sample holds fewer than 250,000 clones; 87% were observed only once. The ten largest clones capture around 1.2% of the sample.

This clone was detected only once. Its cognate antigen has yet to be identified. No much larger clone exists at a distance of one base, and base qualities are not known. The cohort was made up of 666 healthy bone marrow donors. Cohort members were all nominally healthy when sampled, although unrecorded immune exposures were likely present. The donor was CMV seronegative and belonged to the group of more than 300 seronegative cohort members. Each donor provided a peripheral blood sample, and peripheral blood mononuclear cells were used for TCR beta sequencing. Genomic DNA was extracted from the blood cell samples with the Qiagen DNeasy Blood Extraction Kit. V loses 6 bases, J loses 0 bases, and the germline ends lie 15 bases apart. The CDR3 contains 17 residues, cysteine and phenylalanine counted. The CDR3 DNA has 51 bases and is translated from base 1. CDR1 and CDR2 were assigned from the germline V gene as SGHVS and FQNEAQ.

Recombination linked TRBV7-8 to TRBJ2-6; the D region possibly corresponds to TRBD1 (6 bases align). The receptor was derived from a man under 40 in good health and CMV-seronegative. The sample comprised PBMCs. The CDR3 reads as follows: CASRPRDIRSGANVLTF. The nucleotide sequence reads TGTGCCAGCAGACCCCGGGACATCCGCTCTGGGGCCAACGTCCTGACTTTC.